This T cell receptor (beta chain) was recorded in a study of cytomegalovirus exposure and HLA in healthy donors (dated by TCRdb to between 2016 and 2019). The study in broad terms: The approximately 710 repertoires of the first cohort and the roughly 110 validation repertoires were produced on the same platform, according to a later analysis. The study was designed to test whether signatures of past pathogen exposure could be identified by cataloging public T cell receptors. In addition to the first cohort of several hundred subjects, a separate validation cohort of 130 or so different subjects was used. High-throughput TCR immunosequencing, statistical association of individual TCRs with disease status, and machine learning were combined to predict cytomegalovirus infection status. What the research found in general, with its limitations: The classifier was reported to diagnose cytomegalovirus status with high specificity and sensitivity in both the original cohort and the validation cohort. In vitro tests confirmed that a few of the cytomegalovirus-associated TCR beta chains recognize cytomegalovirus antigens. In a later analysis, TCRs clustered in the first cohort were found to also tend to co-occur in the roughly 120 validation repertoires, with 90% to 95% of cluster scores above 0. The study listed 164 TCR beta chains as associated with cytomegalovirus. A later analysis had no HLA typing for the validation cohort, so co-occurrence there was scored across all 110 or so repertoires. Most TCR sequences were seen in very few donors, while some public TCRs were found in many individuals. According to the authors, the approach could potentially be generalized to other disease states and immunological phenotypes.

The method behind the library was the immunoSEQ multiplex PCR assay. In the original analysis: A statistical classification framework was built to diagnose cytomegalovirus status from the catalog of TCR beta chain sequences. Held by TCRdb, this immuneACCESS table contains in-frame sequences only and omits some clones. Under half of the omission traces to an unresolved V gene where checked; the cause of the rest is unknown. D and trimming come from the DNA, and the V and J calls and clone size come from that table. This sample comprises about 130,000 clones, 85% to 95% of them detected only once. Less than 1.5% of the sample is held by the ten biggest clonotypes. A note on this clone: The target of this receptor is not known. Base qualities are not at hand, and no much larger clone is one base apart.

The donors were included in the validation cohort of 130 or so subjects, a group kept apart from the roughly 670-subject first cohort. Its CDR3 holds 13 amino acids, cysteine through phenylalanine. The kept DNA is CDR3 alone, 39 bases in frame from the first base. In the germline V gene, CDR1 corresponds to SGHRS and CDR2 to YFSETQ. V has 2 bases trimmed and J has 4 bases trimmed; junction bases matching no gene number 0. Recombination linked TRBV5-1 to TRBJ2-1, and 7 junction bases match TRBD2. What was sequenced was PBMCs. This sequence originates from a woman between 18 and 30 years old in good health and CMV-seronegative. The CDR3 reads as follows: CASSFSGYNEQFF. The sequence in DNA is TGCGCCAGCAGCTTTAGCGGGTACAATGAGCAGTTCTTC.